The T cell receptor beta chain under discussion was sequenced for a study of beta chain features in type 1 diabetes. Each of the CD4+ naive, central memory, regulatory and stem cell-like memory populations was sorted via CD45RO/CCR7/CD25/CD127/CD95/CD27. As for this clone: Antigen specificity is unknown.

The entirety of the isolated RNA underwent reverse transcription, so expressed TCRB transcripts were sequenced. Reads from naive, central memory and regulatory T cell samples averaged about 3.3 million. TCRdb's copy holds only in-frame clones and misses some; the assay was immunoSEQ multiplex PCR. The data contain a few hundred thousand clones, approximately 12% of them singletons. Study-level findings and limits: The naive, central memory and Treg TCRB repertoires of patients appeared to be more similar to one another than those of healthy donors. There was a moderate but significant shortening of TCRB CDR3s in all four CD4+ subsets of Type 1 diabetes patients.

The germline CDR1 and CDR2 sequences are SGHTA and FQGTGA. The CDR3 loop spans 14 amino acids. Losses at the gene ends were 5 bases for V and 2 bases for J; bases not matched to a gene: 5. Sequenced: naive CD4+ T cells from blood. The chain is built from TRBV7-3 and TRBJ1-1; 7 bases match TRBD1. The receptor was derived from a woman aged 18-29 years with type 1 diabetes. This chain's CDR3 is CASSLNRGNTEAFF. The DNA of the CDR3 is TGTGCCAGCAGCCTCAACAGGGGCAACACTGAAGCTTTCTTT.